The 24 T cell receptor beta chains presented below share a single source sample, sequenced in a study of OX40 agonist ivuxolimab in advanced cancers. The data were produced by immunoSEQ multiplex PCR, yet TCRdb's version contains in-frame clones alone and is incomplete. This table holds 65,000 to 95,000 clones, about 94% found once. The sample consisted of CD4+ or CD8+ T cells sorted from blood, taken in a trial of the OX40 agonist ivuxolimab. The receptors originated from an adult with an advanced solid tumor such as melanoma, head and neck, liver or kidney cancer.

The genes are TRBV30 and TRBJ2-7; the match to TRBD1 covers 9 bases. The germline gives CDR1 GTSNPN, CDR2 SVGIG (reference sequence). CDR3 length equals 14 residues. V was clipped by 5 bases and J by 5 bases; unmatched bases: 10. Here the CDR3 DNA reads TGTGCCTGGGGAGACAGGGGGTTTGTCGACGAGCAGTACTTC. It is translated as CAWGDRGFVDEQYF.

V and J are TRBV15 and TRBJ2-3; 7 bases are shared with TRBD2. This CDR3 is built from 17 residues. Germline trimming cut 5 bases from V and 0 bases from J; bases unmatched to any gene: 11. Germline values: CDR1 LNHNV, CDR2 YYDKDF (reference sequence). CDR3 coding DNA: TGTGCCACCAGCTCCCGCGGGGGAGGGAGTAGCACAGATACGCAGTATTTT. Translated, it gives CATSSRGGGSSTDTQYF.

The chain links TRBV5-6 to TRBJ1-1, with D perhaps matching TRBD1 (5 bases). The V end lost 5 bases, the J end lost 3 bases, and 8 bases lay between the germline ends. This CDR3 region has 12 residues. Germline CDR1 SGHDT, CDR2 YYEEEE. CDR3 DNA sequence: TGTGCCAGCAGTACAGGTTACACTGAAGCTTTCTTT. Its protein is CASSTGYTEAFF.

The rearrangement links TRBV2 to TRBJ1-5, with 8 bases that match TRBD1. The CDR3 spans 16 residues. J lost 0 bases, V lost 3 bases, and 4 bases had no gene match. The germline CDR1 and CDR2 sequences are SNHLY and FYNNEI. CDR3 amino acids: CASSEDREFSNQPQHF. CDR3 coding DNA: TGTGCCAGCAGTGAGGACAGGGAATTTAGCAATCAGCCCCAGCATTTT. Based on the CDR3 plus reference TRBV2 and TRBJ1-5, the full variable domain is EPEVTQTPSHQVTQMGQEVILRCVPISNHLYFYWYRQILGQKVEFLVSFYNNEISEKSEIFDDQFSVERPDGSNFTLKIRSTKLEDSAMYFCASSEDREFSNQPQHFGDGTRLSIL.

The chain combines TRBV5-6 with TRBJ2-7; D remains unclear. The CDR3 runs 13 residues. CDR1 SGHDT and CDR2 YYEEEE come from the germline V gene. The germline V and J ends were trimmed by 6 bases and 7 bases, with 17 bases remaining between them. The chain's CDR3 is CASTKFRFREQYF. CDR3 DNA sequence: TGTGCCAGCACCAAATTCCGTTTCCGAGAGCAGTACTTC.

V usage is TRBV6-5 and J usage is TRBJ2-3; D might be TRBD2 (5 bases). Per the germline V gene, CDR1 is MNHEY and CDR2 is SVGAGI. The V gene lost 0 bases and the J gene lost 2 bases, with 12 bases spanning the gap. This CDR3 has 16 amino acids. The DNA for the CDR3 is TGTGCCAGCAGTTACTCCCCTACTAGAGTCACAGATACGCAGTATTTT. Its protein product is CASSYSPTRVTDTQYF.

This chain connects TRBV7-3 to TRBJ2-2, with TRBD1 identical over 7 bases. The CDR3 extends over 16 amino acids. Germline CDR1 SGHTA, CDR2 FQGTGA. The junction had 11 bases not matched to a gene; V was cut back by 5 bases and J by 5 bases. CDR3 loop: CASSDPGTDRTGELFF. The CDR3, as DNA: TGTGCCAGCAGCGACCCCGGGACAGATAGGACCGGGGAGCTGTTTTTT.

V is TRBV27 and J is TRBJ2-1; D not resolved. The CDR3 extends over 13 amino acids. CDR1 is MNHEY, CDR2 SMNVEV, per germline (reference sequence). Trimming stripped 6 bases from V and 8 bases from J, with 14 bases between. This CDR3 is CASRSQFSDEQFF. For the CDR3, the DNA is TGTGCCAGCAGATCCCAATTCTCGGATGAGCAGTTCTTC.

The V call is TRBV5-4, the J call TRBJ2-7; no definite D call. The CDR3 is 13 amino acids. CDR1 and CDR2 from the germline V gene are SGHNT and YYREEE (reference sequence). Trimming left V 0 bases short and J 5 bases short, with 9 bases between. CDR3 loop: CASSLVRVDEQYF. The DNA for the CDR3 is TGTGCCAGCAGCTTGGTTCGAGTGGACGAGCAGTACTTC.

The chain has TRBV30 and TRBJ1-5; D remains unclear. This CDR3 spans 14 amino acids. The germline CDR1 and CDR2 sequences are GTSNPN and SVGIG (reference sequence). The germline V and J ends were trimmed by 0 bases and 3 bases, with 9 bases remaining between them. This CDR3 reads CAWSVNPYNQPQHF. CDR3 coding DNA: TGTGCCTGGAGTGTAAACCCGTACAATCAGCCCCAGCATTTT.

The CDR3 reads CATSRGDLAHNEQFF. The CDR3 DNA reads as TGTGCCACCAGCAGAGGGGACCTAGCTCACAATGAGCAGTTCTTC. This rearrangement joins TRBV15 to TRBJ2-1; possibly TRBD1 or TRBD2 for D (5 bases each). This CDR3 spans 15 amino acids. Germline V gene data show CDR1 as LNHNV and CDR2 as YYDKDF (reference sequence). Trimming took 1 base from V and 5 from J, leaving 12 bases between them. Drawing the rest from reference TRBV15 and TRBJ2-1, the complete variable domain is DAMVIQNPRYQVTQFGKPVTLSCSQTLNHNVMYWYQQKSSQAPKLLFHYYDKDFNNEADTPDNFQSRRPNTSFCFLDIRSPGLGDTAMYLCATSRGDLAHNEQFFGPGTRLTVL.

The chain uses TRBV27 and TRBJ1-2; D remains ambiguous. Germline V gene sequence: CDR1 MNHEY, CDR2 SMNVEV (reference sequence). The CDR3 has 14 amino acids. Trimming pared 2 bases from V and 4 bases from J, leaving 11 bases between. The CDR3, as DNA: TGTGCCAGCAGTTTAAATTATAGAGGCTATGGCTACACCTTC. As protein: CASSLNYRGYGYTF.

CDR3 sequence: CASSFARSEQYF. The CDR3 region has the DNA TGTGCCAGCAGCTTCGCCAGAAGCGAGCAGTACTTC. The chain joins TRBV5-6 to TRBJ2-7; D not certain. Trimming took 2 bases from V and 6 from J, leaving 9 bases between them. The germline gives CDR1 SGHDT, CDR2 YYEEEE. The CDR3 runs to 12 residues. The full variable domain, rest sourced from reference TRBV5-6 and TRBJ2-7, is DAGVTQSPTHLIKTRGQQVTLRCSPKSGHDTVSWYQQALGQGPQFIFQYYEEEERQRGNFPDRFSGHQFPNYSSELNVNALLLGDSALYLCASSFARSEQYFGPGTRLTVT.

This chain connects TRBV2 to TRBJ1-4; 9 bases map to TRBD1. The V gene's germline CDR1 is SNHLY and CDR2 FYNNEI. This CDR3 contains 14 residues. The V and J ends lost 9 bases and 5 bases, in that order; junction bases with no gene match: 7. As DNA, the CDR3 is TGTGCCAGTTGTAAGGGGACAGGGAATGAAAAACTGTTTTTT. This gives the protein CASCKGTGNEKLFF.

With respect to this clone: This sample also contains other DNA sequences that code for the same CDR3. The rearrangement links TRBV27 to TRBJ2-7; D is perhaps TRBD2 (7 bases). Trimming shortened V by 3 bases and J by 0 bases, and 9 bases separated the two germline ends. The CDR3 is made up of 14 amino acids. Per the germline V gene, CDR1 is MNHEY and CDR2 is SMNVEV (reference sequence). The CDR3 region is CASSLGGPSYEQYF. The CDR3 bases are TGTGCCAGCAGTTTGGGGGGGCCCTCCTACGAGCAGTACTTC.

The chain uses TRBV9 and TRBJ2-5; 11 bases match TRBD2. The CDR3 runs to 13 residues. J gave up 4 bases and V 4 bases, and 0 bases lay outside the gene matches. Germline assignment: CDR1 SGDLS and CDR2 YYNGEE. The CDR3 here is CASSTSGRETQYF. DNA for the CDR3: TGTGCCAGCAGCACTAGCGGGAGAGAGACCCAGTACTTC.

This chain joins TRBV7-9 and TRBJ2-7, with 7 bases fitting TRBD1. J lost 2 bases, V lost 6 bases, and 7 bases had no gene match. The germline V gene has CDR1 SEHNR and CDR2 FQNEAQ (reference sequence). This CDR3 contains 14 residues. CDR3 in amino acids: CASRDDRVAYEQYF. The CDR3 nucleotides read TGTGCCAGCAGGGACGACAGGGTCGCCTACGAGCAGTACTTC.

The genes are TRBV11-1 and TRBJ2-3, with 7 bases fitting TRBD1. Unmatched junction bases numbered 10, after V lost 5 bases and J lost 2 bases. The CDR3 has 16 residues. Germline-derived CDR1 and CDR2 are SGHAT and FQDESV (reference sequence). DNA of the CDR3: TGTGCCAGCAGCCCGTTGACAGGGTGGTCCACAGATACGCAGTATTTT. Translated, it gives CASSPLTGWSTDTQYF.

This sequence joins TRBV5-1 and TRBJ2-7; D perhaps matches TRBD2 (5 bases). CDR3 length: 18 residues. Trimming stripped 1 base from V and 3 bases from J, with 23 bases between. CDR1 SGHRS and CDR2 YFSETQ come from the germline V gene. The DNA of the CDR3 is TGCGCCAGCAGCTTGTACCCACCATCCCTGACTACGAACTACGAGCAGTACTTC. It encodes CASSLYPPSLTTNYEQYF.

This clone was seen a single time. The chain employs TRBV7-6 and TRBJ2-1, with D possibly being TRBD2 (6 bases). The CDR3 extends over 15 amino acids. Trimming removed 2 bases at V and 6 bases at J, with 14 bases between. The V gene's germline CDR1 is SGHVS and CDR2 FNYEAQ. CDR3 in DNA: TGTGCCAGCAGCTTACCGGGGGTCTTCTCCAATGAGCAGTTCTTC. As protein: CASSLPGVFSNEQFF.

This sequence joins TRBV11-2 and TRBJ2-2; D remains ambiguous. V shed 3 bases and J shed 6 bases, with 11 bases lying between them. Per the germline V gene, CDR1 is SGHAT and CDR2 is FQNNGV. CDR3 length equals 14 residues. The CDR3 reads CASSLGILAGELFF. CDR3 bases: TGTGCCAGCAGCTTGGGGATCTTGGCCGGGGAGCTGTTTTTT.

The chain has TRBV7-6 and TRBJ2-1, with unresolved D. The CDR3 has 16 residues. V lost 5 bases, J lost 0 bases, and 14 bases lay in between. Germline CDR1 SGHVS, CDR2 FNYEAQ. Written as DNA, the CDR3 is TGTGCCAGCAGCCAGAGACTGCCCGGCTCCTACAATGAGCAGTTCTTC. Amino acid sequence: CASSQRLPGSYNEQFF. Combining the CDR3 with reference TRBV7-6 and TRBJ2-1 gives the whole variable domain GAGVSQSPRYKVTKRGQDVALRCDPISGHVSLYWYRQALGQGPEFLTYFNYEAQQDKSGLPNDRFSAERPEGSISTLTIQRTEQRDSAMYRCASSQRLPGSYNEQFFGPGTRLTVL.

A single count supports this clone. The V gene is TRBV5-5, the J gene TRBJ1-5, with D hard to call. Trimming cost V 3 bases and J 0 bases, with 10 bases left between them. Germline assignment: CDR1 SGHKS and CDR2 YYEKEE (reference sequence). This CDR3 is built from 15 residues. CDR3 bases: TGTGCCAGCAGCTCCGACGGGAATAGCAATCAGCCCCAGCATTTT. Translating gives CASSSDGNSNQPQHF.

The chain is built from TRBV28 and TRBJ1-2; 11 bases map to TRBD1. The CDR3 consists of 15 residues. The germline CDR1 and CDR2 sequences are MDHEN and SYDVKM. Germline trimming cut 2 bases from V and 5 bases from J; bases unmatched to any gene: 4. The CDR3 protein is CASSLRGQGGYGYTF. CDR3 in DNA: TGTGCCAGCAGTTTAAGGGGACAGGGGGGGTATGGCTACACCTTC.